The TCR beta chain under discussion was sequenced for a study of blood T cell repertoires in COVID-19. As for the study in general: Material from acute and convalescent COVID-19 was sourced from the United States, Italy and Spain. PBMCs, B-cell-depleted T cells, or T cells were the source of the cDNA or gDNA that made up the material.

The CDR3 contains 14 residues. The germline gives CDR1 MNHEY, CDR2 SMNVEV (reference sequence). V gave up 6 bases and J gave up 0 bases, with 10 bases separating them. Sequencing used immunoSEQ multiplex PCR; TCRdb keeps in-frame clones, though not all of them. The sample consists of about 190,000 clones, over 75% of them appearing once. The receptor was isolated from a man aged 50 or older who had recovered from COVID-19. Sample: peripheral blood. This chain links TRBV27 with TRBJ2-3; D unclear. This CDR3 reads CASSQARSTDTQYF. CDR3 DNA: TGTGCCAGCAGCCAAGCCCGGAGCACAGATACGCAGTATTTT.